This entry lists 18 T cell receptor beta chains sequenced from one sample in a study of OX40 agonist ivuxolimab in advanced cancers. The table came from immunoSEQ multiplex PCR; TCRdb's copy has only in-frame clones and leaves some out. Seen here are around 19,000 clones, 65% to 90% observed once, and the top ten hold about 16%. The sequences come from CD4+ or CD8+ T cells sorted from blood, collected in a trial of the OX40 agonist ivuxolimab. Receptor source: an adult with an advanced solid tumor such as melanoma, head and neck, liver or kidney cancer.

The chain links TRBV12-5 to TRBJ2-3; 13 nucleotides agree with TRBD2. CDR1 is LGHNT, CDR2 FRNRAP, per germline. There are 17 residues in the CDR3. The junction had 10 bases not matched to a gene; V was cut back by 6 bases and J by 4 bases. CDR3 sequence: CASGQTSGRLVADTQYF. CDR3 DNA: TGTGCTAGTGGCCAGACTAGCGGGAGGTTAGTAGCAGATACGCAGTATTTT.

The chain joins TRBV11-2 to TRBJ2-7, with 8 bases lining up with TRBD1. V was pared by 5 bases and J by 2 bases, with 8 bases of the junction left unmatched. The CDR3 sequence is 15 residues long. Germline V lookup: CDR1 SGHAT, CDR2 FQNNGV. CDR3 sequence reads: CASSVQGTGAYEQYF. CDR3 nucleotide sequence: TGTGCCAGCAGCGTTCAGGGGACAGGTGCCTACGAGCAGTACTTC.

This clone was found a few times. The gene calls are TRBV7-9 and TRBJ1-5; TRBD1 agrees at 8 bases. V gave up 1 base and J gave up 0 bases; unmatched junction bases: 8. The germline V gene encodes CDR1 SEHNR and CDR2 FQNEAQ (reference sequence). The CDR3 extends over 18 amino acids. This chain's CDR3 is CASSLVGQVPYSNQPQHF. The CDR3 bases are TGTGCCAGCAGCTTAGTGGGACAGGTCCCCTATAGCAATCAGCCCCAGCATTTT.

The rearrangement joins TRBV19 to TRBJ1-6, with D possibly being TRBD1 (5 bases). Germline V gene data show CDR1 as LNHDA and CDR2 as SQIVND (reference sequence). Trimming shortened V by 5 bases and J by 7 bases, and 15 bases separated the two germline ends. This CDR3 is built from 15 residues. DNA for the CDR3: TGTGCCAGTAGTTCCCCAGGGAGGTCAAATTCACCCCTCCACTTT. Amino acids: CASSSPGRSNSPLHF. The full variable domain, its missing parts supplied by reference TRBV19 and TRBJ1-6, is DGGITQSPKYLFRKEGQNVTLSCEQNLNHDAMYWYRQDPGQGLRLIYYSQIVNDFQKGDIAEGYSVSREKKESFPLTVTSAQKNPTAFYLCASSSPGRSNSPLHFGNGTRLTVT.

This chain links TRBV7-2 with TRBJ2-3; 12 bases match TRBD2. The CDR3 runs 18 residues. Germline values: CDR1 SGHTA, CDR2 FQGNSA. With V trimmed by 0 bases and J by 3 bases, 7 bases remained unmatched. The DNA of the CDR3 is TGTGCCAGCAGCTTAGCGTTAACCGGGACTAGCGGGACAGATACGCAGTATTTT. Protein product: CASSLALTGTSGTDTQYF.

V is TRBV2 and J is TRBJ1-2; 8 bases map to TRBD1. The CDR3 has 16 amino acids. Germline loops: CDR1 SNHLY, CDR2 FYNNEI. Trimming removed 7 bases from V and 8 bases from J; junction bases left unmatched: 18. In DNA form, the CDR3 reads TGTGCCAGCACAGCCGGGACAGGCGCTTTGGTACGCGGCTACACCTTC. It specifies CASTAGTGALVRGYTF.

The genes are TRBV2 and TRBJ1-5; D gene ambiguous. V was trimmed by 7 bases and J by 5 bases, leaving 9 bases between them. Germline V gene lookup returns CDR1 SNHLY and CDR2 FYNNEI. This CDR3 contains 12 residues. CDR3 protein: CASNLRDQPQHF. The CDR3 DNA reads TGTGCCAGCAATCTAAGAGATCAGCCCCAGCATTTT. Complete variable domain (other parts from reference TRBV2 and TRBJ1-5): EPEVTQTPSHQVTQMGQEVILRCVPISNHLYFYWYRQILGQKVEFLVSFYNNEISEKSEIFDDQFSVERPDGSNFTLKIRSTKLEDSAMYFCASNLRDQPQHFGDGTRLSIL.

The chain employs TRBV5-4 and TRBJ2-6; D assignment may be TRBD1 or TRBD2 (5 bases each). The V gene lost 2 bases and the J gene lost 2 bases, with 14 bases spanning the gap. The CDR3 consists of 17 residues. The germline CDR1 and CDR2 sequences are SGHNT and YYREEE (reference sequence). Here the CDR3 reads CASSLISLGAGANVLTF. The CDR3 bases are TGTGCCAGCAGCTTAATTTCTCTGGGGGCTGGGGCCAACGTCCTGACTTTC.

This sequence joins TRBV6-4 and TRBJ2-3; 13 bases fit TRBD2. Germline CDR1 and CDR2: MRHNA and SNTAGT. The CDR3 is 15 amino acids. Losses at the gene ends were 5 bases for V and 2 bases for J; bases not matched to a gene: 1. The CDR3: CASSTSGGATDTQYF. CDR3 DNA sequence: TGTGCCAGCAGTACTAGCGGGGGGGCCACAGATACGCAGTATTTT.

The CDR3 reads CARGGSGSNNEQFF. The CDR3 DNA is TGTGCCAGGGGGGGAAGCGGTTCCAACAATGAGCAGTTCTTC. This chain uses TRBV7-9 with TRBJ2-1, with a weak D call TRBD2 (6 bases). The V gene lost 9 bases and the J gene lost 5 bases, with 17 bases spanning the gap. CDR1 is SEHNR, CDR2 FQNEAQ, per germline (reference sequence). The CDR3 is made up of 14 amino acids.

This clone appeared a single time. J is TRBJ1-2 and V is TRBV2; D is ambiguous. V lost 10 bases and J lost 0, with 15 bases in between. The CDR3 has 14 amino acids. Germline CDR1 is SNHLY and CDR2 is FYNNEI. The CDR3 coding sequence is TGTGCCACCTCCCCGGCCAGACCTAACTATGGCTACACCTTC. Translation: CATSPARPNYGYTF.

This clone was seen only a few times. The V gene is TRBV5-6, the J gene TRBJ2-3; D gene ambiguous. CDR1 SGHDT and CDR2 YYEEEE come from the germline V gene. The CDR3 extends over 12 amino acids. Trimming stripped 2 bases from V and 3 bases from J, with 4 bases between. CDR3 nucleotide sequence: TGTGCCAGCAGCTTCCAGACAGATACGCAGTATTTT. Residues: CASSFQTDTQYF. Using reference TRBV5-6 and TRBJ2-3 for the parts outside the CDR3, the full variable domain is DAGVTQSPTHLIKTRGQQVTLRCSPKSGHDTVSWYQQALGQGPQFIFQYYEEEERQRGNFPDRFSGHQFPNYSSELNVNALLLGDSALYLCASSFQTDTQYFGPGTRLTVL.

A single count supports this clone. The rearrangement links TRBV2 to TRBJ1-3; D is ambiguous. Germline CDR1 and CDR2: SNHLY and FYNNEI. The CDR3 contains 17 residues. Trimming removed 4 bases from V and 0 bases from J, with 16 bases in between. CDR3 bases: TGTGCCAGCAGTGCCGACCAAGGTCTCGGCTCTGGAAACACCATATATTTT. This encodes CASSADQGLGSGNTIYF.

The J gene is TRBJ2-5, the V gene TRBV30; D remains ambiguous. The V end was cut by 1 base, the J end by 0 bases, with 3 bases between. CDR1 GTSNPN and CDR2 SVGIG come from the germline V gene (reference sequence). The CDR3 has 12 amino acids. The CDR3 reads CAWSGYQETQYF. The CDR3 region has the DNA TGTGCCTGGAGTGGGTACCAAGAGACCCAGTACTTC.

The rearrangement links TRBV18 to TRBJ2-5; TRBD2 matches at 11 bases. The CDR3 covers 16 residues. V dropped 3 bases and J dropped 4; count of bases not matched to a gene: 7. Germline values: CDR1 KGHSH, CDR2 LQKENI. CDR3: CASSPNSGRATETQYF. CDR3 nucleotide sequence: TGTGCCAGCTCACCGAATAGCGGGAGGGCCACAGAGACCCAGTACTTC.

This clone was seen only once. One junction end disagrees with the germline gene, perhaps due to a read error. CDR3: CASSVRLAGPYEQYF. The DNA of the CDR3 is TGTGCTAGCAGCGTAAGACTAGCGGGCCCCTACGAGCAGTACTTC. The V call is TRBV7-7, the J call TRBJ2-7; 10 positions match TRBD2. The germline CDR1 and CDR2 sequences are SSHAT and FNYEAQ (reference sequence). This CDR3 comprises 15 residues.

CDR3 DNA sequence: TGTGCCACCAGACAGGGGGTGAATTTCGCAGATACGCAGTATTTT. The encoded protein is CATRQGVNFADTQYF. The chain carries TRBV10-3 and TRBJ2-3, with 9 bases matching TRBD1. Trimming cost V 10 bases and J 4 bases; bases outside gene matches: 12. The V gene's germline CDR1 is ENHRY and CDR2 SYGVKD. This CDR3 has 15 amino acids.

The chain links TRBV11-3 to TRBJ2-7; 13 bases map to TRBD2. Germline V gene sequence: CDR1 SGHNT, CDR2 YENEEA. The V gene end was trimmed by 2 bases and the J gene end by 6 bases; junction bases not matched to a gene: 7. CDR3 length equals 16 residues. In nucleotides, the CDR3 is TGTGCCAGCAGCTTACAACTAGCGGGAGGGCTACGCGAGCAGTACTTC. Translation gives CASSLQLAGGLREQYF.